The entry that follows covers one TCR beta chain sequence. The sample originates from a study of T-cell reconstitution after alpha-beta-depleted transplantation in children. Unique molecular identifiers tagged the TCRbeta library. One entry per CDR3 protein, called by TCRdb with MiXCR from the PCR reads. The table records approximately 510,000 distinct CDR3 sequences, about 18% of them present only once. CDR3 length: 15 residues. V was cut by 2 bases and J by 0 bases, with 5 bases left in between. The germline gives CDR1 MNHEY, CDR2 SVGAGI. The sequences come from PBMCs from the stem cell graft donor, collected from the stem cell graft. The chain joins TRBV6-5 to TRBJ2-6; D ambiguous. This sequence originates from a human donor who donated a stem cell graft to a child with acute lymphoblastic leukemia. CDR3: CASSYQVSGANVLTF. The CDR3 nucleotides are TGTGCCAGCAGTTACCAGGTCTCTGGGGCCAACGTCCTGACTTTC.